This entry lists 16 T cell receptor beta chains sequenced from one sample in a study of T cell changes during pregnancy in multiple sclerosis. TCRdb's copy holds only in-frame clones and misses some; the assay was immunoSEQ multiplex PCR. Here the sample spans almost 65,000 clones, over 80% being singletons. The sample was peripheral blood, taken in the first trimester of pregnancy. The origin of the receptors is a female donor with multiple sclerosis, enrolled in a pregnancy study.

The genes are TRBV14 and TRBJ2-7, with 10 bases fitting TRBD2. V dropped 1 base and J dropped 3; count of bases not matched to a gene: 12. Germline-derived CDR1 and CDR2 are SGHDN and FVKESK. This CDR3 spans 18 amino acids. The CDR3 nucleotides are TGTGCCAGCAGCCAAGTTCTTACCGGGACTAGCGAGGACTACGAGCAGTACTTC. Its protein is CASSQVLTGTSEDYEQYF.

V usage is TRBV5-1 and J usage is TRBJ1-2, with 7 bases aligning to TRBD1. The germline CDR1 and CDR2 sequences are SGHRS and YFSETQ. V trimming: 2 bases; J trimming: 4 bases; junction bases outside the gene matches: 8. The CDR3 covers 15 residues. The CDR3: CASSLQHRDSYGYTF. The CDR3 nucleotides are TGCGCCAGCAGCTTACAACACCGGGACAGCTATGGCTACACCTTC.

This chain joins TRBV19 and TRBJ2-1; 9 bases match TRBD2. CDR1 is LNHDA, CDR2 SQIVND, per germline (reference sequence). The V gene end was trimmed by 1 base and the J gene end by 7 bases; junction bases not matched to a gene: 2. CDR3 length: 14 residues. The CDR3, as DNA: TGTGCCAGTAGTATAGTAGCGGGAGTAAATGAGCAGTTCTTC. Encoded protein: CASSIVAGVNEQFF.

V and J are TRBV11-3 and TRBJ2-1; D possibly corresponds to TRBD1 (6 bases). Deletions cut 4 bases from V and 5 bases from J, with 18 bases between. CDR1 and CDR2 from the germline V gene are SGHNT and YENEEA. The CDR3 runs 16 residues. The DNA for the CDR3 is TGTGCCAGCAGCTCCGTACAGGGAAAGATGGACAATGAGCAGTTCTTC. This codes for CASSSVQGKMDNEQFF.

J is TRBJ2-2 and V is TRBV5-4; 7 bases agree with TRBD1. The germline V gene has CDR1 SGHNT and CDR2 YYREEE (reference sequence). V gave up 2 bases and J gave up 6 bases; unmatched junction bases: 7. The CDR3 is 15 residues long. CDR3 residues: CASSLDRVAAGELFF. CDR3 in DNA: TGTGCCAGCAGCTTAGACAGGGTGGCAGCCGGGGAGCTGTTTTTT.

The chain carries TRBV29-1 and TRBJ2-5; a weak D match, TRBD1 (5 bases). The length of the CDR3 is 13 residues. Between the trimmed V and J ends, which lost 7 bases and 5 bases, there was a span of 17 bases. CDR1 is SQVTM, CDR2 ANQGSEA, per germline. The CDR3 region has the DNA TGCAGCGCCCCAGGGAAGGAAGTCGAGACCCAGTACTTC. Amino acid sequence: CSAPGKEVETQYF.

This clone was picked up one time. The rearrangement uses TRBV29-1 and TRBJ2-1; 8 nucleotides align to TRBD1. Germline assignment: CDR1 SQVTM and CDR2 ANQGSEA. V lost 5 bases and J lost 0; bases outside the gene matches: 3. This CDR3 is 14 amino acids long. The CDR3 sequence: CSVTGTGSYNEQFF. CDR3 sequence (DNA): TGCAGCGTTACCGGGACAGGCTCCTACAATGAGCAGTTCTTC.

The V and J genes are TRBV5-6 and TRBJ1-1; 8 positions match TRBD1. Germline CDR1 reads SGHDT; CDR2 reads YYEEEE. Trimming cost V 5 bases and J 1 base; bases outside gene matches: 7. CDR3 size: 15 residues. The CDR3 sequence is CASSLMDRENTEAFF. CDR3 sequence (DNA): TGTGCCAGCAGTCTGATGGACAGGGAGAACACTGAAGCTTTCTTT.

V usage is TRBV7-9 and J usage is TRBJ1-5; D uncertain. The CDR3 consists of 14 residues. Germline V gene data show CDR1 as SEHNR and CDR2 as FQNEAQ (reference sequence). Deletions cut 4 bases from V and 4 bases from J, with 11 bases between. This CDR3 is CASSSDNFNQPQHF. In DNA form, the CDR3 reads TGTGCCAGCAGCTCAGACAACTTTAATCAGCCCCAGCATTTT.

This chain joins TRBV7-8 and TRBJ2-5; 9 bases map to TRBD1. Germline V gene lookup returns CDR1 SGHVS and CDR2 FQNEAQ. The CDR3 runs to 16 residues. With 1 base clipped from V and 5 bases from J, the junction kept 8 bases outside the gene matches. CDR3 bases: TGTGCCAGCAGCTTAGTCCCGGACAGGGGTTCGGAGACCCAGTACTTC. Amino acids: CASSLVPDRGSETQYF.

The chain has TRBV18 and TRBJ2-3; 8 bases are a match to TRBD1. The CDR3 loop spans 17 amino acids. The J segment lost 3 bases and the V segment lost 3 bases, leaving 11 bases of the junction unmatched. CDR1 is KGHSH, CDR2 LQKENI, per germline. CDR3 DNA sequence: TGTGCCAGCTCACCTCCCGACAGGGGTCTGTGGACAGATACGCAGTATTTT. Translating it yields CASSPPDRGLWTDTQYF.

The rearrangement uses TRBV18 and TRBJ2-2; the D gene is possibly TRBD1 (6 bases). V lost 3 bases to trimming and J lost 3 bases, with 11 bases between them. The CDR3 spans 15 residues. The germline V gene encodes CDR1 KGHSH and CDR2 LQKENI. CDR3 sequence (DNA): TGTGCCAGCTCACCCCGCAGGGGAGACACCGGGGAGCTGTTTTTT. This gives the protein CASSPRRGDTGELFF.

V usage is TRBV19 and J usage is TRBJ2-5; 16 positions agree with TRBD2. V was pared by 4 bases and J by 4 bases, with 3 bases of the junction left unmatched. The CDR3 loop spans 16 amino acids. Germline V gene data show CDR1 as LNHDA and CDR2 as SQIVND (reference sequence). The CDR3 region is CASSKGLAGGGETQYF. CDR3 coding DNA: TGTGCCAGTAGTAAGGGACTAGCGGGAGGGGGAGAGACCCAGTACTTC.

Here the CDR3 reads CASNQGRVGNEQFF. CDR3 DNA sequence: TGTGCCAGCAACCAGGGGAGGGTAGGCAATGAGCAGTTCTTC. The gene calls are TRBV21-1 and TRBJ2-1; TRBD2 is the table's D call, not checked against the DNA. TRBV21-1 is listed as a pseudogene. This CDR3 contains 14 residues.

The V and J genes are TRBV6-1 and TRBJ2-4; possibly TRBD2 for D (6 bases). Trimming removed 2 bases from V and 0 bases from J, with 8 bases in between. Germline values: CDR1 MNHNS, CDR2 SASEGT. The CDR3 extends over 15 amino acids. The CDR3 sequence is CASSEWGVAKNIQYF. The CDR3 nucleotides are TGTGCCAGCAGTGAATGGGGGGTAGCCAAAAACATTCAGTACTTC.

V gene TRBV7-6 combines with J gene TRBJ2-1; D not certain. The germline CDR1 and CDR2 sequences are SGHVS and FNYEAQ. The CDR3 is 16 residues long. Between the trimmed V and J ends, which lost 2 bases and 0 bases, there was a span of 11 bases. CDR3 sequence reads: CASSLSGVVSYNEQFF. The CDR3 region has the DNA TGTGCCAGCAGCTTAAGTGGAGTAGTCTCCTACAATGAGCAGTTCTTC.